This TCR beta chain was recovered during a study of tumor and adjacent non-tumor tissue in lung cancer. Overall study results and limits: Higher tumor TCR diversity was associated with shorter survival.

The CDR3 consists of 12 residues. Trimming removed 4 bases at V and 10 bases at J, with 11 bases between. There are many counts of this clonotype. Its antigen is as yet unknown. RNA was extracted from bulk tissue without any cell sorting. The library came from three nested PCR rounds adapted from ARM-PCR protocols. TCRdb re-analysed the multiplex PCR reads in MiXCR, keeping a single row per CDR3 protein. Among some 200,000 distinct CDR3 sequences listed, approximately 74% were seen once. Sequences were obtained from lung tumor tissue. The chain has TRBV12-3 or TRBV12-4 and TRBJ2-1, with D perhaps matching TRBD2 (6 bases). The receptor was derived from a man aged 60 to 75 with non-small cell lung cancer. The chain's CDR3 is CASSYSGGEQFF. Here the CDR3 DNA reads TGTGCCAGCAGTTATAGCGGAGGGGAGCAGTTCTTC.